The present T cell receptor (beta chain) was sequenced within a study of T cells in Graves' hyperthyroidism and ophthalmopathy. Regarding the study as a whole: The model anticipated ophthalmopathy a median about 6.5 months pre-onset. Among thyroid clonotypes expanded above 0.001, most also appeared in blood.

With regard to this clonotype: Its antigen is not known.

Amplified TCR beta CDR3 regions came from RNA transcripts. The study used the HTBI primer set for a first-round RT-PCR of the TCR CDR3. TCRdb redid the calling of the multiplex PCR reads with MiXCR, one entry per CDR3 protein. The sample comprises some 720,000 distinct CDR3 sequences, 16% of which are singletons, and around 8% rests with the top ten. Diagnosis of hyperthyroidism was new in patients aged 18 to 65, and its duration was under 2 months. Patients were excluded for uncontrolled infection, other autoimmune disease, pregnancy or lactation. This CDR3 region has 14 residues. Germline-derived CDR1 and CDR2 are DFQATT and SNEGSKA (reference sequence). V lost 5 bases and J lost 4; bases outside the gene matches: 7.

The sequenced sample consisted of blood. The chain joins TRBV20-1 to TRBJ2-2; 7 bases are shared with TRBD1. The sequence came from a man in his late teens or twenties with Graves' hyperthyroidism. The CDR3 DNA is TGCAGTGCTCAAACAGGGGACGGCACCGGGGAGCTGTTTTTT. This encodes CSAQTGDGTGELFF.